This T cell receptor (beta chain) derives from a study of T-cell reconstitution after alpha-beta-depleted transplantation in children. Overall study findings and caveats: TCRbeta diversity was high at day 60 in some patients (a result of surviving recipient T cells and thymic progenitors). Reportedly, alpha-beta T cells present about two months post-transplant originated from several hundred expanded clones of graft origin. At one year after transplant, newly produced T cells mostly accounted for T-cell counts and diversity.

Trimming left V 5 bases short and J 10 bases short, with 15 bases between. The CDR3 is made up of 13 amino acids. The germline gives CDR1 MDHEN, CDR2 SYDVKM. Points on this clonotype: As yet, its antigen is unknown.

TCRbeta library construction was performed incorporating unique molecular identifiers. MiXCR, run by TCRdb on the PCR reads, gives a single entry per CDR3 protein. Found here are about 260,000 distinct CDR3 sequences, just under 8.5% of them singletons; the top ten hold approximately 6.3%. The source of this sequence is a male patient younger than 18 who had a stem cell transplant for acute lymphoblastic leukemia, so the T cells may come from the graft donor. This chain connects TRBV28 to TRBJ2-1, with a weak D call TRBD2 (5 bases). The sequences come from PBMCs, mostly from graft donor cells, collected 180 days after TCRalphabeta/CD19-depleted stem cell transplant. The CDR3 protein is CASSPTGRWEQFF. In DNA, the CDR3 is TGTGCCAGCAGTCCGACGGGGAGATGGGAGCAGTTCTTC.